Listed here is a single TCR beta chain. Its specificity is not known. Data came from immunoSEQ multiplex PCR; TCRdb stores just in-frame clones and leaves some out. This repertoire shows 140,000 to 150,000 clones, about 95% found once; its top ten account for less than 2%. This CDR3 has 17 amino acids. Trimming left V 5 bases short and J 2 bases short, with 21 bases between. CDR1 and CDR2 from the germline V gene are LNHNV and YYDKDF (reference sequence). The record originates from a study of cytomegalovirus exposure and HLA in healthy donors. General study findings and limits: Three chains linked to CMV were shown in vitro to be specific for CMV antigens. 150 to 200 TCR beta chains were listed as cytomegalovirus-associated. One later analysis, an examination of the 100 to 150 validation repertoires, found that first-cohort TCR clusters tended to co-occur in them.

The donors belonged to the roughly 120-subject validation cohort, separate from the 666-subject first cohort. This sequence joins TRBV15 and TRBJ2-5; D ambiguous. The TCR comes from a young man in good health and CMV-seropositive. Input material: PBMCs. CDR3 coding DNA: TGTGCCACCAGCCCGTTGACTCGACCGTCAGTGCAAGAGACCCAGTACTTC. Translated, it gives CATSPLTRPSVQETQYF.